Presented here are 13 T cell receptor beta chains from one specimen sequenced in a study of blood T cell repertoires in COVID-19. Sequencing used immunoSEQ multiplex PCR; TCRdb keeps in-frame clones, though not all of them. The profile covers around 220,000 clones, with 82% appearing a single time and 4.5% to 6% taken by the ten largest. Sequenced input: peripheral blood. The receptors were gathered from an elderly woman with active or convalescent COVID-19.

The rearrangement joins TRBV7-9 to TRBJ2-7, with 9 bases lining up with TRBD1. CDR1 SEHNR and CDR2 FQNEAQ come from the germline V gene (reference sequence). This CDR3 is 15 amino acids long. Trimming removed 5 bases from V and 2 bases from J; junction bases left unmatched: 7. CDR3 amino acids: CASSHRQGVAYEQYF. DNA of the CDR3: TGTGCCAGCAGCCACAGACAGGGGGTAGCCTACGAGCAGTACTTC.

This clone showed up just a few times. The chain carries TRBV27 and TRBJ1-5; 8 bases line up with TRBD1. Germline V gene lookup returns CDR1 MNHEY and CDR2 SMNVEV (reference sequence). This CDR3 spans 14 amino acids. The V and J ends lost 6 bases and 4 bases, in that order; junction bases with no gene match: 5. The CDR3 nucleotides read TGTGCCAGCAGGGGGACAGGTTGGAATCAGCCCCAGCATTTT. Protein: CASRGTGWNQPQHF.

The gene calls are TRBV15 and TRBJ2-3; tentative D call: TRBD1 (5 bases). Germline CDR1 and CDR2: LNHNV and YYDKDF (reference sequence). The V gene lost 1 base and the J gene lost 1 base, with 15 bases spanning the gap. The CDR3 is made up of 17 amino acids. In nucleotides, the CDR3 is TGTGCCACCAGCAGAGGGGCTGGGGCCTTCCGCACAGATACGCAGTATTTT. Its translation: CATSRGAGAFRTDTQYF.

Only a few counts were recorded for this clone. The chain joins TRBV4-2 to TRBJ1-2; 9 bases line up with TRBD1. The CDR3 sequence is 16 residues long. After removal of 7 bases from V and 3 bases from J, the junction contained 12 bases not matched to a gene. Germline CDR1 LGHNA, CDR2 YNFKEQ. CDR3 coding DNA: TGTGCCAGCAACCAGGACCCGGGACAGGGTTACTATGGCTACACCTTC. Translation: CASNQDPGQGYYGYTF.

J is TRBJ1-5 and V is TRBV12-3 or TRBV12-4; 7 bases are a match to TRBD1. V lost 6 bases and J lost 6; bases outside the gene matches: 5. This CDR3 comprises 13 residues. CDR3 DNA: TGTGCCAGCAGACCTACAGGGGTTCAGCCCCAGCATTTT. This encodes CASRPTGVQPQHF.

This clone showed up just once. The DNA for the CDR3 is TGTGCTAGTGGTTTGGTACGTCGCAGGGTCACCGGGGAGCTGTTTTTT. Amino acid sequence: CASGLVRRRVTGELFF. The chain has TRBV12-5 and TRBJ2-2; D possibly corresponds to TRBD1 (5 bases). Germline CDR1 is LGHNT and CDR2 is FRNRAP. The CDR3 is made up of 16 amino acids. V lost 0 bases and J lost 4, with 12 bases in between.

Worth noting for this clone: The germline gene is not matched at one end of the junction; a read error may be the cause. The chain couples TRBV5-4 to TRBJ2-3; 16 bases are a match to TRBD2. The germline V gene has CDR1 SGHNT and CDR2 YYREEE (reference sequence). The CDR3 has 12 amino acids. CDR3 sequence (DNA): TGTGCCAGCAGCTCCGGGACTAGCGGGAGGGCCTTT. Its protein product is CASSSGTSGRAF.

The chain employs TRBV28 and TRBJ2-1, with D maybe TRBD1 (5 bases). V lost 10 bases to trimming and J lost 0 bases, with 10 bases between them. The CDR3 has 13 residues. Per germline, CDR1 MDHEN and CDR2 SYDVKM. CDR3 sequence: CATYRSSYNEQFF. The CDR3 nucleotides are TGTGCCACCTACAGGAGCTCCTACAATGAGCAGTTCTTC.

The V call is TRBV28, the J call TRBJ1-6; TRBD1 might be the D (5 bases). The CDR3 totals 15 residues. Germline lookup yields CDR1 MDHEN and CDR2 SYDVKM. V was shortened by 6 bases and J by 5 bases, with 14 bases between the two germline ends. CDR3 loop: CASSRWGADNSPLHF. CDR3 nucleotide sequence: TGTGCCAGCAGCCGTTGGGGCGCCGATAATTCACCCCTCCACTTT.

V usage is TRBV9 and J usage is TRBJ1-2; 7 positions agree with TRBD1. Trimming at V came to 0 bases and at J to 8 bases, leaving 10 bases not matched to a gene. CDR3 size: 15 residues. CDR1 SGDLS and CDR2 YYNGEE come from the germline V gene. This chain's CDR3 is CASSVETGSLGGYTF. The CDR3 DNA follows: TGTGCCAGCAGCGTAGAGACAGGGTCCCTTGGAGGCTACACCTTC. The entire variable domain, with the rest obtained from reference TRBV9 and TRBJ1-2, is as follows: DSGVTQTPKHLITATGQRVTLRCSPRSGDLSVYWYQQSLDQGLQFLIQYYNGEERAKGNILERFSAQQFPDLHSELNLSSLELGDSALYFCASSVETGSLGGYTFGSGTRLTVV.

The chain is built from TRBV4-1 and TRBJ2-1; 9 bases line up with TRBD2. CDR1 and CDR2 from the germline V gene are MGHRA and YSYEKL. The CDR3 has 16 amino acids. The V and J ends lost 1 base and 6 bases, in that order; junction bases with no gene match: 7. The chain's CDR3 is CASSQVWAGGTNEQFF. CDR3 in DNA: TGCGCCAGCAGCCAAGTCTGGGCGGGGGGGACCAATGAGCAGTTCTTC.

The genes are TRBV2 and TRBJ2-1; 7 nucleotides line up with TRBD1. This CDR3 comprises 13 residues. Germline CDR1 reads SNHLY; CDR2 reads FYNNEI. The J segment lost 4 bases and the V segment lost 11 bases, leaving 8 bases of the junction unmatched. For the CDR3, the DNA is TGTGCCGGCAAGGGACAGTCTTACAATGAGCAGTTCTTC. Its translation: CAGKGQSYNEQFF.

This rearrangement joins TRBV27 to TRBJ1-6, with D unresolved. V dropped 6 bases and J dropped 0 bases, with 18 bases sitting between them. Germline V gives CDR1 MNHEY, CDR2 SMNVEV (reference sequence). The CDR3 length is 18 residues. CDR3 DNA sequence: TGTGCCAGCAGCCCGAACCTTGATCCTAGCTCCTATAATTCACCCCTCCACTTT. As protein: CASSPNLDPSSYNSPLHF.